This TCR beta chain was captured in a study of response to subunit inactivated influenza vaccine. The ends lost 3 bases at V and 10 bases at J; junction bases unmatched: 24. Germline-derived CDR1 and CDR2 are ENHRY and SYGVKD. The CDR3 runs 19 residues. This clonotype was counted a few times. MiXCR, run by TCRdb on the RT-PCR reads, gives a single entry per CDR3 protein. Counted here are roughly 650,000 distinct CDR3 sequences, less than 15% occurring once; the ten biggest clones make up less than 8.5%. The sample was PBMCs from blood, taken 14 days before vaccination. This receptor was obtained from a man aged 45-65 years who received an inactivated influenza vaccine. The chain couples TRBV10-3 to TRBJ1-2; TRBD1 matches at 9 bases. The CDR3, as DNA: TGTGCCATCAGTGAAGGTATGGCGGGGACAGGGCGACCCGGCCGTGACTACACCTTC. This gives the protein CAISEGMAGTGRPGRDYTF.